This T cell receptor (beta chain) was sequenced during a study of technical replicates of blood from a few donors. TCRdb's copy holds only in-frame clones and misses some; the assay was immunoSEQ multiplex PCR. The sample lists about 67,000 clones, 95% to 97% occurring once. From germline, CDR1 is LNHDA and CDR2 SQIVND (reference sequence). V shed 5 bases and J shed 11 bases, with 15 bases lying between them. This CDR3 has 13 amino acids. The receptor was isolated from a human donor in good health. Sequenced sample: T cells isolated from PBMCs. V and J are TRBV19 and TRBJ1-4; D perhaps matches TRBD1 (5 bases). CDR3 nucleotide sequence: TGTGCCAGTAGTCCCCCGGACATCCCGAAACTGTTTTTT. Its protein is CASSPPDIPKLFF.